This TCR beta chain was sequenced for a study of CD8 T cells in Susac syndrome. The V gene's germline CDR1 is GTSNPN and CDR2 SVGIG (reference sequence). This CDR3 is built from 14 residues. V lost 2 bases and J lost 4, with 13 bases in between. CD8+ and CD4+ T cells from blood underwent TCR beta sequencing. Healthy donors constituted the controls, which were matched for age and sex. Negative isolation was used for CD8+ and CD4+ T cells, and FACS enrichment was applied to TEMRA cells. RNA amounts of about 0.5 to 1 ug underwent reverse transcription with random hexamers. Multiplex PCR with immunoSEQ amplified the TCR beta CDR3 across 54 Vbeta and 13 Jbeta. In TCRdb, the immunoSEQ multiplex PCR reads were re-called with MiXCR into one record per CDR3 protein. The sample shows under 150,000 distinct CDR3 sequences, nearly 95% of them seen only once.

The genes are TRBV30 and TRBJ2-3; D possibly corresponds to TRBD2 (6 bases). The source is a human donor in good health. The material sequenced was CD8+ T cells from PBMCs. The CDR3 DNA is TGTGCCTGGAGTAAATGGGAGGACCCAGATACGCAGTATTTT. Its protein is CAWSKWEDPDTQYF. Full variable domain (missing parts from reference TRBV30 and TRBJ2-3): SQTIHQWPATLVQPVGSPLSLECTVEGTSNPNLYWYRQAAGRGLQLLFYSVGIGQISSEVPQNLSASRPQDRQFILSSKKLLLSDSGFYLCAWSKWEDPDTQYFGPGTRLTVL.